These 17 T cell receptor beta chains originate from one sample sequenced in a study of blood T cell repertoires in COVID-19. Assay used: immunoSEQ multiplex PCR; TCRdb lists only in-frame clones, some missing. The data show roughly 68,000 clones, about four fifths seen once. The source material was PBMCs or T cells enriched from blood (not recorded which). These receptors originate from a woman between 40 and 50 years old with acute COVID-19.

This clone occurred a few times. This chain's CDR3 is CASSSGQGTTGNTIYF. The DNA of the CDR3 is TGTGCCAGCTCGTCCGGACAGGGAACGACTGGAAACACCATATATTTT. This chain links TRBV18 with TRBJ1-3, with 8 bases lining up with TRBD1. The CDR3 covers 16 residues. From germline, CDR1 is KGHSH and CDR2 LQKENI. Trimming took 6 bases from V and 2 from J; bases not matched to a gene: 9.

The V and J genes are TRBV27 and TRBJ1-2; unclear D gene. The CDR3 is 13 residues long. The germline V gene encodes CDR1 MNHEY and CDR2 SMNVEV (reference sequence). V dropped 8 bases and J dropped 1 base, with 11 bases sitting between them. This chain's CDR3 is CASRDTSNYGYTF. CDR3 bases: TGTGCCAGCCGCGACACGAGTAACTATGGCTACACCTTC.

V gene TRBV24-1 combines with J gene TRBJ2-5; TRBD1 aligns across 10 bases. The germline V gene has CDR1 KGHDR and CDR2 SFDVKD. The V gene end was trimmed by 4 bases and the J gene end by 2 bases; junction bases not matched to a gene: 3. The CDR3 is 15 amino acids. The CDR3 reads CATSDRTGGQETQYF. CDR3 DNA sequence: TGTGCCACCAGTGACAGGACAGGGGGGCAAGAGACCCAGTACTTC.

The rearrangement joins TRBV19 to TRBJ2-2; a possible D gene is TRBD1 (5 bases). CDR1 LNHDA and CDR2 SQIVND come from the germline V gene (reference sequence). Trimming removed 8 bases from V and 2 bases from J, with 18 bases in between. The CDR3 has 16 amino acids. The CDR3 protein is CASQPGLGVNTGELFF. In DNA form, the CDR3 reads TGTGCCAGTCAGCCCGGTTTAGGGGTTAACACCGGGGAGCTGTTTTTT.

This chain joins TRBV2 and TRBJ2-5, with no clear D. The CDR3 has 12 residues. Trimming pared 6 bases from V and 3 bases from J, leaving 8 bases between. The germline V gene encodes CDR1 SNHLY and CDR2 FYNNEI. The chain's CDR3 is CASSPLEETQYF. The CDR3 DNA sequence: TGTGCCAGCAGCCCCTTAGAAGAGACCCAGTACTTC.

The chain combines TRBV27 with TRBJ2-7; 11 positions match TRBD2. The CDR3 has 15 amino acids. The V gene's germline CDR1 is MNHEY and CDR2 SMNVEV (reference sequence). Germline trimming cut 2 bases from V and 5 bases from J; bases unmatched to any gene: 5. The CDR3 DNA follows: TGTGCCAGCAGTTTAGGTAGCGGGAGGGCCAACGAGCAGTACTTC. Its protein product is CASSLGSGRANEQYF.

V usage is TRBV11-2 and J usage is TRBJ2-5; possibly TRBD1 for D (5 bases). Germline-derived CDR1 and CDR2 are SGHAT and FQNNGV. The V end was cut by 5 bases, the J end by 1 base, with 14 bases between. CDR3 length: 15 amino acids. This chain's CDR3 is CASSRRTDTQETQYF. As DNA, the CDR3 is TGTGCCAGCAGCCGCCGGACGGACACCCAAGAGACCCAGTACTTC.

The chain recombines TRBV11-3 with TRBJ1-2, with TRBD1 matching over 9 bases. Trimming at V came to 4 bases and at J to 6 bases, leaving 6 bases not matched to a gene. The CDR3 sequence is 14 residues long. Germline lookup yields CDR1 SGHNT and CDR2 YENEEA. The CDR3 DNA reads as TGTGCCAGCAGCTATGAACAGGGGGCTGATGGCTACACCTTC. This gives the protein CASSYEQGADGYTF.

This sequence joins TRBV6-4 and TRBJ1-2; no clear D. Germline-derived CDR1 and CDR2 are MRHNA and SNTAGT. This CDR3 has 13 amino acids. The V end was cut by 2 bases, the J end by 7 bases, with 11 bases between. CDR3 sequence reads: CASSDGEGRGYTF. As DNA, the CDR3 is TGTGCCAGCAGTGACGGGGAGGGTCGTGGCTACACCTTC.

V and J are TRBV9 and TRBJ2-3; D unclear. The CDR3 is 15 amino acids. Trimming stripped 0 bases from V and 0 bases from J, with 8 bases between. The germline V gene encodes CDR1 SGDLS and CDR2 YYNGEE. The DNA of the CDR3 is TGTGCCAGCAGCGTAGACGCGCCAAGCACAGATACGCAGTATTTT. This translates into CASSVDAPSTDTQYF. The whole variable domain, filled in from reference TRBV9 and TRBJ2-3, reads DSGVTQTPKHLITATGQRVTLRCSPRSGDLSVYWYQQSLDQGLQFLIQYYNGEERAKGNILERFSAQQFPDLHSELNLSSLELGDSALYFCASSVDAPSTDTQYFGPGTRLTVL.

The chain has TRBV12-2 and TRBJ1-6. TRBV12-2 is recorded as a pseudogene. The CDR3 runs to 14 residues. The CDR3 DNA reads as TGTGCAAGTCGCTTAAGGAGCGGGCGTTCACCCCTCCACTTT. It encodes CASRLRSGRSPLHF.

J is TRBJ2-7 and V is TRBV15; TRBD1 matches at 8 bases. Germline V gene data show CDR1 as LNHNV and CDR2 as YYDKDF (reference sequence). Trimming at V came to 4 bases and at J to 3 bases, leaving 11 bases not matched to a gene. This CDR3 has 16 residues. For the CDR3, the DNA is TGTGCCACCAGCACTTTCCCTAGGGGACAGGACTACGAGCAGTACTTC. Translation gives CATSTFPRGQDYEQYF.

The rearrangement links TRBV7-9 to TRBJ1-4; D is unclear. Trimming took off 2 bases at V and 4 bases at J, with 14 bases between the two ends. Germline CDR1 reads SEHNR; CDR2 reads FQNEAQ (reference sequence). CDR3 length: 16 residues. CDR3 amino acids: CASSLSRLSLNEKLFF. The CDR3 coding sequence is TGTGCCAGCAGCTTAAGCAGGCTCTCACTTAATGAAAAACTGTTTTTT.

The chain couples TRBV11-1 to TRBJ1-6; D not certain. The CDR3 is made up of 14 amino acids. In germline, CDR1 is SGHAT, CDR2 FQDESV (reference sequence). Trimming removed 1 base from V and 4 bases from J, with 5 bases in between. The CDR3 here is CASSLDGYNSPLHF. The CDR3 DNA is TGTGCCAGCAGCTTAGACGGTTATAATTCACCCCTCCACTTT.

The chain has TRBV19 and TRBJ1-6, with D possibly matching TRBD1 (5 bases). Germline V CDR1 and CDR2: LNHDA, SQIVND (reference sequence). The CDR3 length is 15 residues. Trimming took off 7 bases at V and 5 bases at J, with 15 bases between the two ends. CDR3 region: CASTPLDRHNSPLHF. The CDR3 DNA reads TGTGCCAGTACCCCTCTCGACAGACATAATTCACCCCTCCACTTT. Complete variable domain (other parts from reference TRBV19 and TRBJ1-6): DGGITQSPKYLFRKEGQNVTLSCEQNLNHDAMYWYRQDPGQGLRLIYYSQIVNDFQKGDIAEGYSVSREKKESFPLTVTSAQKNPTAFYLCASTPLDRHNSPLHFGNGTRLTVT.

The chain is built from TRBV5-4 and TRBJ1-5; no clear D gene. This CDR3 is 14 amino acids long. Germline V gene sequence: CDR1 SGHNT, CDR2 YYREEE (reference sequence). V dropped 3 bases and J dropped 3 bases, with 10 bases sitting between them. The CDR3 loop is CASSSHPTNQPQHF. The CDR3 DNA reads as TGTGCCAGCAGCTCCCACCCTACCAATCAGCCCCAGCATTTT.

The chain has TRBV5-1 and TRBJ1-1, with 9 nucleotides matching TRBD1. V lost 7 bases and J lost 3; bases outside the gene matches: 7. This CDR3 is 14 amino acids long. The germline V gene has CDR1 SGHRS and CDR2 YFSETQ. The CDR3: CASGQQGAHTEAFF. CDR3 DNA sequence: TGCGCCAGCGGCCAACAGGGGGCGCACACTGAAGCTTTCTTT.